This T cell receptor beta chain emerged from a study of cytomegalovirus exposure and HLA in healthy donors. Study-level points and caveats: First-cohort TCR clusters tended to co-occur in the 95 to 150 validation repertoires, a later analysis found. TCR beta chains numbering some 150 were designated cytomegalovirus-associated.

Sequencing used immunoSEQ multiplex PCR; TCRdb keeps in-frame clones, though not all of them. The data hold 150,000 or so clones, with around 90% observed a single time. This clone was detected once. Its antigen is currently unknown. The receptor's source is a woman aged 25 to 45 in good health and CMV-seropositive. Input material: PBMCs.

CDR3 sequence: CASSLTPGTGYEQYF. The CDR3 DNA reads TGTGCCAGCAGTTTAACCCCCGGGACAGGGTACGAGCAGTACTTC. This chain joins TRBV27 and TRBJ2-7, with 9 bases matching TRBD1. CDR3 length: 15 residues. Germline V gene data show CDR1 as MNHEY and CDR2 as SMNVEV (reference sequence). The V segment lost 2 bases and the J segment 4 bases; nucleotides outside the gene matches: 6.